These 4 T cell receptor beta chains share one sample of origin, sequenced in a study of cytomegalovirus exposure and HLA in healthy donors. Primers for the PCR totalled 60 Vbeta and 13 Jbeta. Assay: immunoSEQ multiplex PCR; the TCRdb copy retains only in-frame clones and omits some. The top ten clones hold approximately 2.1% of a sample with under 200,000 clones, 85% of them seen once. The sequenced sample was PBMCs. These TCRs come from a woman in her forties or fifties in good health and CMV-seronegative.

The chain couples TRBV7-2 to TRBJ2-5, with a tentative D call TRBD2 (5 bases). V shed 5 bases and J shed 2 bases, with 12 bases lying between them. CDR1 is SGHTA, CDR2 FQGNSA, per germline. The CDR3 covers 14 residues. CDR3 bases: TGTGCCAGCAGCCGACTATCCCTTCAAGAGACCCAGTACTTC. Protein: CASSRLSLQETQYF.

The V and J genes are TRBV19 and TRBJ2-7, with TRBD2 matching over 7 bases. Per the germline V gene, CDR1 is LNHDA and CDR2 is SQIVND (reference sequence). The CDR3 spans 13 residues. V shed 7 bases, J shed 2 bases, and the junction held 5 bases outside the gene matches. The CDR3 DNA sequence: TGTGCCAGTACGGGGGGAAGGACCTACGAGCAGTACTTC. It codes for CASTGGRTYEQYF.

The genes are TRBV27 and TRBJ2-6, with unresolved D. V was cut by 8 bases and J by 2 bases, with 16 bases left in between. CDR3 length equals 16 residues. In germline, CDR1 is MNHEY, CDR2 SMNVEV (reference sequence). The DNA for the CDR3 is TGTGCCAGCTCTTTTGGTAACGGTGCTGGGGCCAACGTCCTGACTTTC. This sequence encodes CASSFGNGAGANVLTF.

This chain connects TRBV2 to TRBJ1-1, with D possibly matching TRBD1 (6 bases). This CDR3 spans 13 amino acids. The V and J ends lost 7 bases and 0 bases respectively, with 9 bases between them. Looked up from germline, CDR1 is SNHLY and CDR2 is FYNNEI. CDR3 bases: TGTGCCAGCAAGACAGGAATGAACACTGAAGCTTTCTTT. It codes for CASKTGMNTEAFF.